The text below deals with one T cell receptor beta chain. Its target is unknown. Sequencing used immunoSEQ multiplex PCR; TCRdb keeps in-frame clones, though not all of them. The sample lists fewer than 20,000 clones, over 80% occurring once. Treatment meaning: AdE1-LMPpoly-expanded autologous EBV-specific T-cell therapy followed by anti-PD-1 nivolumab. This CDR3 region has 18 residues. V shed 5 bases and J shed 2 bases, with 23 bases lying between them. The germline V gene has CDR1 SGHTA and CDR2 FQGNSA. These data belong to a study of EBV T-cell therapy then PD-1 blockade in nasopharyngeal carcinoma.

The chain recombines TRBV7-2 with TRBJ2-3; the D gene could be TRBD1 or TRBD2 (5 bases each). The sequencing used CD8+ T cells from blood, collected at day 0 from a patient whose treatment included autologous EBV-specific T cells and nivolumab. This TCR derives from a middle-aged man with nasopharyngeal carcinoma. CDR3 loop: CASSANPGPRPTTDTQYF. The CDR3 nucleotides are TGTGCCAGCAGCGCGAACCCGGGACCCAGGCCGACCACAGATACGCAGTATTTT.